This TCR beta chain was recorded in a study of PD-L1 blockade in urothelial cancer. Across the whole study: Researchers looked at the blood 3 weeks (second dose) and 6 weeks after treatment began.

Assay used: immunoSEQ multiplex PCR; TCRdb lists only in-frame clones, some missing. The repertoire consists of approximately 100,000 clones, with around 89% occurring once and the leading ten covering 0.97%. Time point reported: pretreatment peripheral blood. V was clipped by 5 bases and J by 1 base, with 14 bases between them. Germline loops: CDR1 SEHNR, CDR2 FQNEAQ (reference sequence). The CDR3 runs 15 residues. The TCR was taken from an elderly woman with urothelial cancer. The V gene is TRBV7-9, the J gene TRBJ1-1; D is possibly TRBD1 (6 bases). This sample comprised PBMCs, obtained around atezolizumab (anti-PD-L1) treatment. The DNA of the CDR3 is TGTGCCAGCAGCGCCGAGGGGGTTTGGAACACTGAAGCTTTCTTT. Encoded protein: CASSAEGVWNTEAFF.